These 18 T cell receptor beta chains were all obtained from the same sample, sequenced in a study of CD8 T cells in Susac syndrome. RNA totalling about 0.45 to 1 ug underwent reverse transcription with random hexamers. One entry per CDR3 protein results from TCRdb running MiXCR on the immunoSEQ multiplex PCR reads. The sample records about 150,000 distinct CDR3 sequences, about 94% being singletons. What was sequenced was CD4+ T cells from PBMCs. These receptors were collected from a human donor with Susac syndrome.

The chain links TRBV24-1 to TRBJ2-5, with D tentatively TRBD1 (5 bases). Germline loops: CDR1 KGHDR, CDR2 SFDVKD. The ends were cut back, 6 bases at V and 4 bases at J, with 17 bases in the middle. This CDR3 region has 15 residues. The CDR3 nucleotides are TGTGCCACCAGTCAAGGAAAGGGGCGAGGAGAGACCCAGTACTTC. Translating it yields CATSQGKGRGETQYF.

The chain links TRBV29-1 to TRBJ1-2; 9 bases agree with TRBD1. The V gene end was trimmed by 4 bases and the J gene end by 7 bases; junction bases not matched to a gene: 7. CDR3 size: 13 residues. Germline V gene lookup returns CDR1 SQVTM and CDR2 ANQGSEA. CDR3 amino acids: CSVGRGQGGGYTF. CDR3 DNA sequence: TGCAGCGTTGGTCGGGGACAGGGTGGTGGCTACACCTTC.

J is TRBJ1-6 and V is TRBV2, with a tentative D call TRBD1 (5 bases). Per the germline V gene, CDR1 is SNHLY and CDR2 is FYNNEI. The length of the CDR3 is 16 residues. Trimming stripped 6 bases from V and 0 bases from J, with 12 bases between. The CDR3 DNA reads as TGTGCCAGCAGGGCGGATGGGGCCTCCTATAATTCACCCCTCCACTTT. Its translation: CASRADGASYNSPLHF.

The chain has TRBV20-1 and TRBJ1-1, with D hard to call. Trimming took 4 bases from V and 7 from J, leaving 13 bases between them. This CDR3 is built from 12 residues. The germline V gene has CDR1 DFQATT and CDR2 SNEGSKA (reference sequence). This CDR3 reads CSAIPMFGEAFF. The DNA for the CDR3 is TGCAGTGCTATACCCATGTTCGGTGAAGCTTTCTTT.

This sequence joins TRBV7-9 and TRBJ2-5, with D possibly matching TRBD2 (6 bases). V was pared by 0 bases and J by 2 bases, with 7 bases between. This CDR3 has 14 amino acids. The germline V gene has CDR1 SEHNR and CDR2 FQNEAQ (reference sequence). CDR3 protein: CASSLAGLQETQYF. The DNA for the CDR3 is TGTGCCAGCAGCTTAGCCGGACTACAAGAGACCCAGTACTTC.

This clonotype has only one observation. The DNA of the CDR3 is TGTGCCAGCAGTCCTACCCCCTTCCGGCAGAGCTCCTACGAGCAGTACTTC. Its translation: CASSPTPFRQSSYEQYF. The gene calls are TRBV3-1 and TRBJ2-7; D gene uncertain. Germline V CDR1 and CDR2: LGHDT, YNNKEL (reference sequence). With 6 bases removed from V and 0 bases from J, the gap between germline ends came to 21 bases. CDR3 length: 17 residues.

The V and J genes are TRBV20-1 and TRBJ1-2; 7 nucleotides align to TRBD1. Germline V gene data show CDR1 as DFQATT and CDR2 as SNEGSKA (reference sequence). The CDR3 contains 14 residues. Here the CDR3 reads CSAAQGVESYGYTF. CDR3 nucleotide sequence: TGCAGCGCTGCCCAGGGGGTGGAGAGCTATGGCTACACCTTC.

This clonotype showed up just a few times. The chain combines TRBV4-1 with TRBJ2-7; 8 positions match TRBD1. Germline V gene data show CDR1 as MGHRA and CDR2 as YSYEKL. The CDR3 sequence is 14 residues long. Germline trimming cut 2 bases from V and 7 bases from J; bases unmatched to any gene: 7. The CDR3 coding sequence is TGCGCCAGCAGCCAACTGGCAGGGGGCGGTGAGCAGTACTTC. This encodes CASSQLAGGGEQYF.

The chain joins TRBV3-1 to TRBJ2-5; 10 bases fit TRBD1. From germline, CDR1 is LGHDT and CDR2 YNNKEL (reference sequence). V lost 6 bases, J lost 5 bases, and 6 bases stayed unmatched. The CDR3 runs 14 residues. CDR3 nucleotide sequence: TGTGCCAGCAGACGGACAGGGGGGGAGGAGACCCAGTACTTC. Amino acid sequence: CASRRTGGEETQYF.

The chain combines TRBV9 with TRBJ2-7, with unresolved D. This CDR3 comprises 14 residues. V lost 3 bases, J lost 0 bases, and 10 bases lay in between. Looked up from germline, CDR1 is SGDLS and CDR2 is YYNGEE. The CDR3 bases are TGTGCCAGCAGCGCCACCCCGAGCTCCTACGAGCAGTACTTC. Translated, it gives CASSATPSSYEQYF.

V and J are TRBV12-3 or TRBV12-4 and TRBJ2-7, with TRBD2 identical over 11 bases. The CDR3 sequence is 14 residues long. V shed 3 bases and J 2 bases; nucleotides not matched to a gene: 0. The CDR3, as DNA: TGTGCCAGCAGTTTGGGACTAGCGGCCTACGAGCAGTACTTC. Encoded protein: CASSLGLAAYEQYF.

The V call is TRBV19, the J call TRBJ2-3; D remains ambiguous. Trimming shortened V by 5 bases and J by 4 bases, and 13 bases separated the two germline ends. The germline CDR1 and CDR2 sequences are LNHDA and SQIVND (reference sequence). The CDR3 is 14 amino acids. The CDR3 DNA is TGTGCCAGTAGTTCCGGGTCCCCCCCAGATACGCAGTATTTT. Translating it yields CASSSGSPPDTQYF.

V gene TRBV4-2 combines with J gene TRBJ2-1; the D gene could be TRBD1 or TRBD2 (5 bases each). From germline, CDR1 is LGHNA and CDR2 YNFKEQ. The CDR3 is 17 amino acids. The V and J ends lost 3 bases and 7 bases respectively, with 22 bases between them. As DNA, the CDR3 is TGTGCCAGCAGCCACGGTCGGGGCGGGCGGAACCATAATGAGCAGTTCTTC. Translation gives CASSHGRGGRNHNEQFF.

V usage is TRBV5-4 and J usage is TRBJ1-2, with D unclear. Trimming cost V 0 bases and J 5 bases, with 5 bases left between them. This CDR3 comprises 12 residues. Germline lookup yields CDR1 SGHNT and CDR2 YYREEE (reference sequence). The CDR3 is CASSLERYGYTF. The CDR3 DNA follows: TGTGCCAGCAGCTTGGAGCGGTATGGCTACACCTTC.

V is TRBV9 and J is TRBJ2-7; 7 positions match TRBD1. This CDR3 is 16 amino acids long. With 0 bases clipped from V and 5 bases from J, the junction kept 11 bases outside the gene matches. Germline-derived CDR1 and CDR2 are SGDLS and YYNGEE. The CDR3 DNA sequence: TGTGCCAGCAGCGTAGCACCGTTGGGGACAGAAAACGAGCAGTACTTC. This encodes CASSVAPLGTENEQYF.

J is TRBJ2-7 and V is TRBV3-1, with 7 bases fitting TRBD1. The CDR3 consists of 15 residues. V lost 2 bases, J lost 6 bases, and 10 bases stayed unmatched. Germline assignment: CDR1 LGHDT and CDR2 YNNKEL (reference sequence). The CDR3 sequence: CASSQNRDRSGEQYF. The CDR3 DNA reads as TGTGCCAGCAGCCAAAACAGGGACAGATCCGGCGAGCAGTACTTC.

CDR3 in DNA: TGTGCCAGCAGTGAAGCGCGGGGGTGGCGGAACATTCAGTACTTC. Its protein product is CASSEARGWRNIQYF. The chain has TRBV6-1 and TRBJ2-4, with TRBD2 matching over 7 bases. V dropped 0 bases and J dropped 7; count of bases not matched to a gene: 6. The CDR3 spans 15 residues. Per germline, CDR1 MNHNS and CDR2 SASEGT.

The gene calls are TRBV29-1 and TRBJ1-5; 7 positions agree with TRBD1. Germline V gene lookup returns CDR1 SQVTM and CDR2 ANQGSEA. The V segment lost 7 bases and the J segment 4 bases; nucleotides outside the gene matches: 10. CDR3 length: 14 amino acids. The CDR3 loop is CSATGTDKNQPQHF. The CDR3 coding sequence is TGCAGCGCAACCGGGACAGATAAAAATCAGCCCCAGCATTTT.